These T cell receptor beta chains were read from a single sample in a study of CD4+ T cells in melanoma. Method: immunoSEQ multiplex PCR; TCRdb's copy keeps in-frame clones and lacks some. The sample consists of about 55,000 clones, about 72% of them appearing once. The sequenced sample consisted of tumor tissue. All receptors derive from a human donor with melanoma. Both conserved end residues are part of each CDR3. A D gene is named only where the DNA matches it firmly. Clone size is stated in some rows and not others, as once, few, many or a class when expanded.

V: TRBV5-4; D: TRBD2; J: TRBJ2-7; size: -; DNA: TGTGCCAGCAGCTTAGGCGGGGGATCGACCTACGAGCAGTACTTC; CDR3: CASSLGGGSTYEQYF
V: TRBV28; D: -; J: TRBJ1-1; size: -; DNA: TGTGCCAGCAGTGTTCAGGGGACTGAAGCTTTCTTT; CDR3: CASSVQGTEAFF
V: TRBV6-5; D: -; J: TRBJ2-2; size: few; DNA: TGTGCCAGCATGAGGGCAGGGAGCACCGGGGAGCTGTTTTTT; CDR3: CASMRAGSTGELFF
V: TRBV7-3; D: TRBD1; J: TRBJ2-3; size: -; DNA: TGTGCCACCACCCGGGGCAGGGGGCGAAACACAGATACGCAGTATTTT; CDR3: CATTRGRGRNTDTQYF
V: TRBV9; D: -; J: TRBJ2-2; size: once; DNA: TGTGCCAGCAGCTTTCCCGTACGGACAGATAACACCGGGGAGCTGTTTTTT; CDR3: CASSFPVRTDNTGELFF
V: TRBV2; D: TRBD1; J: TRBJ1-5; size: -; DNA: TGTGCCAGCAGTGGACAGGGGGGGAACAACCAGCCCCAGCATTTT; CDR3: CASSGQGGNNQPQHF
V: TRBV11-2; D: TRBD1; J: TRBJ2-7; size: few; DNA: TGTGCCAGCAGCTTAGCAGGGGGAAGCTCCTACGAGCAGTACTTC; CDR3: CASSLAGGSSYEQYF
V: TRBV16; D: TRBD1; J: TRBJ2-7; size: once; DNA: TGTGCCAGCAGCTTGGGACAGGGAGAGCAGTACTTC; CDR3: CASSLGQGEQYF
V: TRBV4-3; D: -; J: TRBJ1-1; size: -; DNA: TGCGCCAGCAGCCAAGATCTGGGCGGGAGCACTGAAGCTTTCTTT; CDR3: CASSQDLGGSTEAFF
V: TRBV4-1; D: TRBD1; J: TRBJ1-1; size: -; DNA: TGCGCCAGCAGCCAGACAGGGGTCACTGAAGCTTTCTTT; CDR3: CASSQTGVTEAFF
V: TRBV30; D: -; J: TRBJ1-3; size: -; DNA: TGTGCCTGGAGTGTCGGGACACTCTCTGGAAACACCATATATTTT; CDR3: CAWSVGTLSGNTIYF
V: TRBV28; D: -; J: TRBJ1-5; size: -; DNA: TGTGCCAGCGCTCTTTATAGCAATCAGCCCCAGCATTTT; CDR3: CASALYSNQPQHF
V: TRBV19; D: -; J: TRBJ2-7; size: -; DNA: TGTGCCAGTAGTATAGCCAGCCCGGGGATTAACTACGAGCAGTACTTC; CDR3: CASSIASPGINYEQYF
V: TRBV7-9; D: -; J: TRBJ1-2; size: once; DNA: TGTGCCAGCAGCTCGAACGGGGGGGATTACGATGGCTACACCTTC; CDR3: CASSSNGGDYDGYTF